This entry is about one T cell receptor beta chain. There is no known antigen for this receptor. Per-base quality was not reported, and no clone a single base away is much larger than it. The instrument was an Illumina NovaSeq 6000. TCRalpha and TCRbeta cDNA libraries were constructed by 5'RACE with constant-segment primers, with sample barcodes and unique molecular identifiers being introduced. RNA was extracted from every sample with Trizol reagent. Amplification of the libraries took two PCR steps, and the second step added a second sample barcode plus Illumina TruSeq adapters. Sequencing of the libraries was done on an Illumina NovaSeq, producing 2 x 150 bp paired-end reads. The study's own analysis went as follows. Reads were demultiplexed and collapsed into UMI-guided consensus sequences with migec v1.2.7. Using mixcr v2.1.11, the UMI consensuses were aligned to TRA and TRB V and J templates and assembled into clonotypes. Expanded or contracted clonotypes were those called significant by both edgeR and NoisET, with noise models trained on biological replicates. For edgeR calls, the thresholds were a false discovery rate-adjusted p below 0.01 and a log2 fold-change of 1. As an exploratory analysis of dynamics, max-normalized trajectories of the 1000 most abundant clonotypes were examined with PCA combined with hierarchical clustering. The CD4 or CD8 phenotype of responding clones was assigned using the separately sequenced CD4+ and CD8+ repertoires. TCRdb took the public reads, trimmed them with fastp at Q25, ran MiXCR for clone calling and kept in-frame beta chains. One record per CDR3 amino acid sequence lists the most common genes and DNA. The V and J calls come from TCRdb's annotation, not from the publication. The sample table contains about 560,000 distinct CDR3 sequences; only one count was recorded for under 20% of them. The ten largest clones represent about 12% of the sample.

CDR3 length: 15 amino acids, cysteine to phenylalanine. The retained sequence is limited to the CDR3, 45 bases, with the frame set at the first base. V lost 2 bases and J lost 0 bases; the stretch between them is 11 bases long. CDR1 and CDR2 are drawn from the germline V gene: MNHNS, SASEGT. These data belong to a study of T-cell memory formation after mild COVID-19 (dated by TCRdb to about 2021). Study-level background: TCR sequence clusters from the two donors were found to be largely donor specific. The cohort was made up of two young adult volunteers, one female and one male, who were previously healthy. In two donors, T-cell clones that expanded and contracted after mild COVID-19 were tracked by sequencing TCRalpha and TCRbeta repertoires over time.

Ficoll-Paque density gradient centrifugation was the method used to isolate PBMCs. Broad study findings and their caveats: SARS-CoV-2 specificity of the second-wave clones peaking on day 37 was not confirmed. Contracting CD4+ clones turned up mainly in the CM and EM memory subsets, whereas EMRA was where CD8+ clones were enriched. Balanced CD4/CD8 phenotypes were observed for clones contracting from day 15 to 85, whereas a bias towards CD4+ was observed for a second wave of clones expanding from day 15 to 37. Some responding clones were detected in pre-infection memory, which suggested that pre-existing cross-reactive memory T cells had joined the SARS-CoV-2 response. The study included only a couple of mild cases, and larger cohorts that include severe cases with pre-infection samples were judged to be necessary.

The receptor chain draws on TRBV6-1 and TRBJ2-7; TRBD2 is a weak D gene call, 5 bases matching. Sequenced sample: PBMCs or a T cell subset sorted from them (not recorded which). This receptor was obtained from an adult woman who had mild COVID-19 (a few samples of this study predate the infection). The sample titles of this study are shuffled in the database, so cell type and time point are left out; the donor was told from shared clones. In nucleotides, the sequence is TGTGCCAGCAGTGAATGGCTAGCAAGCTCCTACGAGCAGTACTTC. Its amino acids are CASSEWLASSYEQYF.